Below are 30 T cell receptor beta chains sequenced from a single sample in a study of control samples from healthy donors and cancer patients. TCRdb's copy holds only in-frame clones and misses some; the assay was immunoSEQ multiplex PCR. This repertoire shows 150,000 to 200,000 clones, about 90% found once; its top ten account for around 1.4%. The sequenced material came from blood. These receptors were obtained from a woman aged 50 to 60 in good health.

V and J are TRBV7-3 and TRBJ2-7; D might be TRBD1 (5 bases). V gave up 2 bases and J gave up 2 bases, with 10 bases separating them. Germline CDR1 and CDR2: SGHTA and FQGTGA. The CDR3 is 14 amino acids. For the CDR3, the DNA is TGTGCCAGCAGCTTATACAGGAATGCCTACGAGCAGTACTTC. Protein product: CASSLYRNAYEQYF.

The chain is built from TRBV5-4 and TRBJ2-1; 7 bases map to TRBD1. CDR3 length equals 15 residues. With V trimmed by 4 bases and J by 10 bases, 14 bases remained unmatched. CDR1 SGHNT and CDR2 YYREEE come from the germline V gene (reference sequence). CDR3 loop: CASSRNRDSSWEQFF. In DNA, the CDR3 is TGTGCCAGCAGCCGCAACCGGGACAGCTCATGGGAGCAGTTCTTC.

The V gene is TRBV6-5, the J gene TRBJ1-5, with D possibly TRBD1 on 6 matching bases. Germline CDR1 MNHEY, CDR2 SVGAGI. The length of the CDR3 is 13 residues. Deletions cut 6 bases from V and 3 bases from J, with 9 bases between. Written as DNA, the CDR3 is TGTGCCAGCAGCGGGGACACCAATCAGCCCCAGCATTTT. It yields the protein CASSGDTNQPQHF.

This sequence joins TRBV9 and TRBJ1-1; D unresolved. The CDR3 has 16 residues. Germline CDR1 SGDLS, CDR2 YYNGEE. With 4 bases removed from V and 1 base from J, the gap between germline ends came to 17 bases. The chain's CDR3 is CASSPHTAGRNTEAFF. The CDR3 nucleotides read TGTGCCAGCAGCCCACACACGGCAGGCCGGAACACTGAAGCTTTCTTT. The complete variable domain, with remaining parts taken from reference TRBV9 and TRBJ1-1, reads DSGVTQTPKHLITATGQRVTLRCSPRSGDLSVYWYQQSLDQGLQFLIQYYNGEERAKGNILERFSAQQFPDLHSELNLSSLELGDSALYFCASSPHTAGRNTEAFFGQGTRLTVV.

This clone was detected a few times. The chain is built from TRBV9 and TRBJ1-1; D unclear. Germline V gene data show CDR1 as SGDLS and CDR2 as YYNGEE. The CDR3 covers 13 residues. V gave up 2 bases and J gave up 8 bases, with 13 bases separating them. This CDR3 reads CASSVSEGGEAFF. The CDR3 nucleotides are TGTGCCAGCAGCGTTTCGGAAGGAGGAGAAGCTTTCTTT.

V is TRBV28 and J is TRBJ1-2; D remains ambiguous. V lost 7 bases and J 2 bases, leaving 11 bases between the germline ends. CDR3 length: 13 residues. From germline, CDR1 is MDHEN and CDR2 SYDVKM. The CDR3 sequence: CASTKGRNYGYTF. The CDR3 DNA is TGTGCCAGCACCAAGGGAAGAAACTATGGCTACACCTTC.

This rearrangement joins TRBV7-2 to TRBJ1-1; D is perhaps TRBD1 (6 bases). The CDR3 loop spans 15 amino acids. Trimming took off 5 bases at V and 5 bases at J, with 18 bases between the two ends. CDR1 is SGHTA, CDR2 FQGNSA, per germline. CDR3: CASSLQGGAMTEAFF. Written as DNA, the CDR3 is TGTGCCAGCAGCCTTCAAGGGGGGGCGATGACTGAAGCTTTCTTT.

The rearrangement joins TRBV19 to TRBJ1-2; D gene ambiguous. This CDR3 is built from 14 residues. Trimming cost V 5 bases and J 7 bases, with 17 bases left between them. Per the germline V gene, CDR1 is LNHDA and CDR2 is SQIVND (reference sequence). The CDR3 sequence: CASSLNPQDTGYTF. The CDR3 nucleotides are TGTGCCAGTAGTCTAAACCCTCAAGATACTGGCTACACCTTC.

This chain uses TRBV30 with TRBJ1-6, with TRBD1 identical over 10 bases. The trim removed 2 bases at V and 10 bases at J, leaving 5 bases unmatched. There are 14 residues in the CDR3. The germline CDR1 and CDR2 sequences are GTSNPN and SVGIG (reference sequence). The DNA of the CDR3 is TGTGCCTGGAGTTCCGGGACAGGGGTATCACCCCTCCACTTT. Amino acids: CAWSSGTGVSPLHF.

This clone was seen a single time. V and J are TRBV27 and TRBJ2-7; D might be TRBD1 or TRBD2, each matching 5 bases. CDR1 and CDR2 from the germline V gene are MNHEY and SMNVEV (reference sequence). CDR3 length equals 15 residues. The V end lost 5 bases, the J end lost 1 base, and 15 bases lay between the germline ends. CDR3 sequence: CASSQSGTQSYEQYF. CDR3 in DNA: TGTGCCAGCAGTCAATCCGGGACGCAATCCTACGAGCAGTACTTC.

The genes are TRBV4-1 and TRBJ2-2; the match to TRBD1 covers 8 bases. Germline CDR1 and CDR2: MGHRA and YSYEKL. The V and J ends lost 0 bases and 6 bases, in that order; junction bases with no gene match: 3. The CDR3 spans 15 residues. CDR3 region: CASSQDQGAAGELFF. The CDR3 coding sequence is TGCGCCAGCAGCCAAGATCAGGGGGCGGCCGGGGAGCTGTTTTTT.

The V call is TRBV3-1 (or the pseudogene TRBV3-2), the J call TRBJ2-5, with 8 bases identical to TRBD1. CDR1 LGHDT and CDR2 YNNKEL come from the germline V gene (reference sequence). The CDR3 has 15 amino acids. V dropped 0 bases and J dropped 4; count of bases not matched to a gene: 4. CDR3 in DNA: TGTGCCAGCAGCCAAGAGGGCCAGGGGGCAGAGACCCAGTACTTC. Encoded protein: CASSQEGQGAETQYF.

V usage is TRBV6-5 and J usage is TRBJ2-7; D possibly corresponds to TRBD1 (7 bases). This CDR3 region has 14 residues. From germline, CDR1 is MNHEY and CDR2 SVGAGI. V lost 5 bases, J lost 3 bases, and 14 bases lay in between. Written as DNA, the CDR3 is TGTGCCAGCAGTCGACAGGGAGGAGGCTACGAGCAGTACTTC. It encodes CASSRQGGGYEQYF.

The chain uses TRBV10-3 and TRBJ2-1; D ambiguous. The V end was cut by 11 bases, the J end by 7 bases, with 9 bases between. This CDR3 region has 10 residues. Germline V lookup: CDR1 ENHRY, CDR2 SYGVKD. The CDR3 DNA is TGTGCCTCCGCGGAGAATGAGCAGTTCTTC. Its protein is CASAENEQFF.

The chain combines TRBV2 with TRBJ1-1, with D uncertain. CDR1 is SNHLY and CDR2 is FYNNEI in the germline V gene. The CDR3 extends over 13 amino acids. Trimming removed 3 bases from V and 4 bases from J, with 9 bases in between. CDR3 DNA sequence: TGTGCCAGCAGTGATGGTCGGGGCACTGAAGCTTTCTTT. It encodes CASSDGRGTEAFF.

V and J are TRBV5-6 and TRBJ2-5; D gene ambiguous. Germline-derived CDR1 and CDR2 are SGHDT and YYEEEE. V lost 3 bases to trimming and J lost 1 base, with 10 bases between them. The CDR3 runs to 14 residues. Here the CDR3 reads CASSWTVLQETQYF. The CDR3 DNA follows: TGTGCCAGCAGCTGGACGGTACTCCAAGAGACCCAGTACTTC.

The J gene is TRBJ1-5, the V gene TRBV6-4; D uncertain. This CDR3 is 13 amino acids long. Per germline, CDR1 MRHNA and CDR2 SNTAGT. The CDR3 is CASGKAEDQPQHF. The CDR3 bases are TGTGCTAGCGGGAAGGCAGAGGATCAGCCCCAGCATTTT.

This clone was picked up one time. This chain joins TRBV18 and TRBJ1-1; D remains ambiguous. Trimming removed 2 bases at V and 2 bases at J, with 12 bases between. CDR1 and CDR2 (germline): KGHSH, LQKENI. The CDR3 totals 15 residues. The CDR3 reads CASSPKVQTNTEAFF. Here the CDR3 DNA reads TGTGCCAGCTCACCAAAGGTACAGACCAACACTGAAGCTTTCTTT.

This rearrangement joins TRBV28 to TRBJ1-2, with a possible D match to TRBD1 (6 bases). The V end was cut by 3 bases, the J end by 5 bases, with 10 bases between. The CDR3 is 13 amino acids. The germline V gene encodes CDR1 MDHEN and CDR2 SYDVKM. CDR3 protein: CASSFWRGYGYTF. DNA of the CDR3: TGTGCCAGCAGTTTTTGGAGGGGGTATGGCTACACCTTC.

This rearrangement joins TRBV12-3 or TRBV12-4 to TRBJ2-1; D unclear. CDR3 length equals 11 residues. V lost 4 bases to trimming and J lost 2 bases, with 0 bases between them. The CDR3 DNA sequence: TGTGCCAGCAGTTCCTACAATGAGCAGTTCTTC. Encoded protein: CASSSYNEQFF.

This clone was seen just once. V usage is TRBV7-2 and J usage is TRBJ1-2; D is ambiguous. The CDR3 spans 17 residues. Germline-derived CDR1 and CDR2 are SGHTA and FQGNSA. V dropped 1 base and J dropped 0 bases, with 15 bases sitting between them. As DNA, the CDR3 is TGTGCCAGCAGCTTAGTTGGCACACAGACACCTAACTATGGCTACACCTTC. Translation gives CASSLVGTQTPNYGYTF.

The chain recombines TRBV7-2 with TRBJ2-1; D is unresolved. CDR1 is SGHTA, CDR2 FQGNSA, per germline. The CDR3 runs to 17 residues. V gave up 1 base and J gave up 4 bases, with 17 bases separating them. The CDR3 reads CASSLGLRSSLYNEQFF. The CDR3 DNA sequence: TGTGCCAGCAGCTTAGGTCTGCGGAGTAGCCTATACAATGAGCAGTTCTTC.

The chain carries TRBV30 and TRBJ2-7; D gene uncertain. This CDR3 has 13 residues. Per germline, CDR1 GTSNPN and CDR2 SVGIG (reference sequence). Trimming removed 2 bases from V and 0 bases from J, with 8 bases in between. In DNA form, the CDR3 reads TGTGCCTGGAGTAGGGTCCACTCCTACGAGCAGTACTTC. Its translation is CAWSRVHSYEQYF.

This sequence joins TRBV3-1 (or the pseudogene TRBV3-2) and TRBJ1-4, with D possibly matching TRBD1 (5 bases). The CDR3 totals 15 residues. V lost 1 base and J lost 8, with 14 bases in between. CDR1 is LGHDT and CDR2 is YNNKEL in the germline V gene (reference sequence). CDR3 DNA sequence: TGTGCCAGCAGCCAAGGGTCCGGGGCTTGGGAAAAACTGTTTTTT. It specifies CASSQGSGAWEKLFF.

A single count supports this clone. This rearrangement joins TRBV5-5 to TRBJ1-2; D is unresolved. Trimming cost V 0 bases and J 2 bases, with 11 bases left between them. CDR1 is SGHKS, CDR2 YYEKEE, per germline (reference sequence). CDR3 length: 15 residues. CDR3 nucleotides: TGTGCCAGCAGCTTGGATGGTTCGGGGAACTATGGCTACACCTTC. This translates into CASSLDGSGNYGYTF.

CDR3 region: CASSDQGYEQYF. CDR3 DNA sequence: TGTGCCAGCAGTGACCAGGGCTACGAGCAGTACTTC. The rearrangement uses TRBV6-1 and TRBJ2-7; TRBD1 might be the D (5 bases). The ends were cut back, 3 bases at V and 3 bases at J, with 6 bases in the middle. CDR1 MNHNS and CDR2 SASEGT come from the germline V gene. The CDR3 length is 12 residues.

The gene calls are TRBV28 and TRBJ2-5; maybe TRBD1 (5 bases). Germline loops: CDR1 MDHEN, CDR2 SYDVKM. The CDR3 length is 15 residues. Trimming took off 3 bases at V and 3 bases at J, with 14 bases between the two ends. The CDR3 DNA is TGTGCCAGCAGTTTTTCTGGAGTAGGGGAAGAGACCCAGTACTTC. Amino acid sequence: CASSFSGVGEETQYF.

The chain has TRBV7-9 and TRBJ1-1; 9 nucleotides line up with TRBD1. Trimming at V came to 3 bases and at J to 11 bases, leaving 4 bases not matched to a gene. From germline, CDR1 is SEHNR and CDR2 FQNEAQ (reference sequence). The CDR3 totals 12 residues. The DNA for the CDR3 is TGTGCCAGCAGCTTCGGACAGGGGAGGGCTTTCTTT. Translation gives CASSFGQGRAFF.

CDR3 nucleotides: TGTGCCAGTACCCTAGGACAGTTTATAGGCAATCAGCCCCAGCATTTT. It is translated as CASTLGQFIGNQPQHF. The chain joins TRBV19 to TRBJ1-5; a weak D match, TRBD1 (6 bases). This CDR3 has 16 residues. Germline V gene sequence: CDR1 LNHDA, CDR2 SQIVND (reference sequence). The V end lost 7 bases, the J end lost 2 bases, and 18 bases lay between the germline ends.

The V and J genes are TRBV11-2 and TRBJ2-1, with D hard to call. CDR1 is SGHAT and CDR2 is FQNNGV in the germline V gene. Trimming left V 1 base short and J 6 bases short, with 13 bases between. This CDR3 has 15 residues. This chain's CDR3 is CASSLGVAGRNEQFF. Here the CDR3 DNA reads TGTGCCAGCAGCTTAGGGGTAGCTGGGCGCAATGAGCAGTTCTTC.